This record covers a single TCR beta chain. This sample stems from a study of T cells after posttransplantation cyclophosphamide. Libraries were prepared by immunoSEQ multiplex PCR; TCRdb keeps only in-frame clonotypes and omits some of them. The table shows about 1,500 clones, with less than 98% occurring only once. Cells defined as naive were viable CD3+CD4+ or CD3+CD8+ and CCR7+CD45RA+CD45RO-CD95-CD27+CD28+. CDR1 and CDR2 (germline): MNHNS, SASEGT. The CDR3 is 15 residues long. The trim removed 6 bases at V and 5 bases at J, leaving 10 bases unmatched. V and J are TRBV6-1 and TRBJ2-1, with 7 bases matching TRBD1. Sequencing input: naive CD8+ T cells sorted from PBMCs. The sequence derives from a woman aged 55 to 70 in good health, CMV-negative, and a related stem cell transplant donor. As DNA, the CDR3 is TGTGCCAGCAGCCCGGACAGGTGGCCACACAATGAGCAGTTCTTC. Translated: CASSPDRWPHNEQFF.